This TCR beta chain stems from a study of post-analysis software for immune sequencing data. About the study: The study covered relapsing-remitting, secondary progressive and progressive-relapsing courses of multiple sclerosis.

Findings and limits, study-wide: Among multiple sclerosis patients, normalized Chao1 diversity was significantly below that of controls. Among several TRBV segments more frequent in patients than controls were TRBV5-6, TRBV5-1 and TRBV20-1.

Included in the TCR beta cDNA libraries were unique molecular identifiers. T cells numbering roughly 1 to 10 million yielded around 500,000 cDNA molecules. TCRdb re-called the PCR reads with MiXCR, one entry per CDR3 protein. The sample lists 650,000 to 900,000 distinct CDR3 sequences; 46% were seen once. CDR1 KGHSH and CDR2 LQKENI come from the germline V gene. Trimming left V 4 bases short and J 0 bases short, with 10 bases between. The CDR3 covers 16 residues. Worth noting for this clonotype: Its cognate antigen is unknown.

Specimen: blood. The chain links TRBV18 to TRBJ2-6, with a weak D call TRBD1 (5 bases). This TCR came from a girl aged 5 to 17 with multiple sclerosis. CDR3 region: CASSHNRLSGANVLTF. As DNA, the CDR3 is TGTGCCAGCTCACATAACAGGCTCTCTGGGGCCAACGTCCTGACTTTC.